This TCR beta chain was found in a study of T cell repertoires in cytomegalovirus infection. V lost 3 bases to trimming and J lost 3 bases, with 9 bases between them. The length of the CDR3 is 13 residues. Germline CDR1 is SEHNR and CDR2 is FQNEAQ (reference sequence). MiXCR, run by TCRdb on the reads, gives a single entry per CDR3 protein. Here the sample spans 45,000 to 55,000 distinct CDR3 sequences, roughly 20% being singletons. Concerning this clonotype: Antigen unknown.

The TCR was taken from a human donor in good health (CMV status not recorded). Some clones in this sample may be carry-over from other donors' samples. The source was CD8+ T cells from cultured PBMCs, collected from culture after CMV antigen stimulation. The genes are TRBV7-9 and TRBJ2-7; D might be TRBD1 (5 bases). The CDR3 bases are TGTGCCAGCAGCTTCAAGGGGAACTACGAGCAGTACTTC. As protein: CASSFKGNYEQYF.